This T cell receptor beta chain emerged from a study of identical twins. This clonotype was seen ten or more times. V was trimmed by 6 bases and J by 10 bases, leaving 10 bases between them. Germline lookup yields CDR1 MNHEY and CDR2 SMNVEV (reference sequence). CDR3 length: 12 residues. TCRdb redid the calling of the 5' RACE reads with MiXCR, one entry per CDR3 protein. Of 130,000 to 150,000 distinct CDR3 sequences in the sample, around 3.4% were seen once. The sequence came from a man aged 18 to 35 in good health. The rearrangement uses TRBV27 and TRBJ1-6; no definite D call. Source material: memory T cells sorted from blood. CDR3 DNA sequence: TGTGCCAGCAGAGATCTTTCCTCACCCCTCCACTTT. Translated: CASRDLSSPLHF.